This TCR beta chain was sequenced in a study of CD8 T cells in ankylosing spondylitis. The study, taken as a whole, reports: Earlier reports found some motif variants in synovial fluid and blood in reactive arthritis. Disease-linked clones were CD8+ and relatively rare in peripheral blood. Reportedly, significant enrichment of disease-linked clones occurred in matched ankylosing spondylitis synovial fluid. A TCR beta motif of several highly homologous variants seemed to mark ankylosing spondylitis blood.

This clonotype was seen more than once but under ten times. Antigen unknown. 5'-RACE, quantitative and with molecular barcodes, yielded the TCR beta libraries. One entry per CDR3 protein, called by TCRdb with MiXCR from the 5' RACE reads. Of about 330,000 distinct CDR3 sequences listed, 7% to 9% are singletons. V lost 5 bases to trimming and J lost 7 bases; unmatched junction nucleotides: 14. The germline CDR1 and CDR2 sequences are SGHRS and YFSETQ. The CDR3 is 17 amino acids. The chain joins TRBV5-1 to TRBJ2-7, with 14 bases lining up with TRBD2. Sequencing used blood, either unsorted or a sorted T cell fraction (not recorded which). This TCR was sampled from a male donor with ankylosing spondylitis. The CDR3 DNA reads TGCGCCAGCAGGCCTAATACCGGACTAGCGGGAGGATTAGAGCAGTACTTC. Residues: CASRPNTGLAGGLEQYF.